This is a list of T cell receptor beta chains from one sample in a study of cytomegalovirus exposure and HLA in healthy donors. Generated by immunoSEQ multiplex PCR, the TCRdb table keeps only in-frame clones and is missing some. The repertoire holds 100,000 to 150,000 clones, with roughly 74% as singletons. The material sequenced was PBMCs. The receptors come from a woman between 50 and 59 years old in good health and CMV-seropositive. CDR3s include the opening cysteine and the closing phenylalanine or tryptophan. A D gene is named only where the DNA matches it firmly. Clone size is not always given. Where it is, it says once, few, many or a class for expanded clones.

abundance	d_gene	v_gene	j_gene	CDR3nt	CDR3aa
.	TRBD1	TRBV2	TRBJ1-4	TGTGCCAGCGAAAGGGGACAGGGCTCTAATGAAAAACTGTTTTTT	CASERGQGSNEKLFF
.	.	TRBV2	TRBJ1-2	TGTGCCAGCAGAGCTACAGGGTCTGAAGGCTACACCTTC	CASRATGSEGYTF
.	TRBD1	TRBV5-6	TRBJ2-1	TGTGCCAGCAGCTTGGCCGGACAGGGGACGAGGGACGGGGTCTTC	CASSLAGQGTRDGVF
few	.	TRBV5-1	TRBJ1-6	TGCGCCAGCAGCTCCTATGATGACAGCTATAATTCACCCCTCCACTTT	CASSSYDDSYNSPLHF
.	.	TRBV19	TRBJ1-1	TGTGCCCGTAGCCCCCAAGGAGTAGGTTTCCCCTCTGAAGCTTTCTTT	CARSPQGVGFPSEAFF
.	.	TRBV28	TRBJ2-5	TGTGCCAGCACCCCCGGGGGGCCCCAAGAGACCCAGTACTTC	CASTPGGPQETQYF
.	TRBD2	TRBV7-9	TRBJ2-2	TGTGCCAGCAGCTTAGCTGCGGGGGATACCGGGGAGCTGTTTTTT	CASSLAAGDTGELFF
.	TRBD1	TRBV30	TRBJ1-1	TGTGCCTGGAGTTCAACAGGGGTCGGGGCTGAAGCTTTCTTT	CAWSSTGVGAEAFF
once	TRBD1	TRBV4-1	TRBJ2-7	TGCGCCAGCAGCCAAGGTATCCCCCGGGGACAGGGAGAGCAGTACTTC	CASSQGIPRGQGEQYF
.	.	TRBV25-1	TRBJ1-6	TGTGCCAGCAGGACTCAGGGGAATAATTCACCCCTCCACTTT	CASRTQGNNSPLHF
.	.	TRBV30	TRBJ1-5	TGTGCTATCGGACAACGAGGTAGTCAGCCCCAGCATTTT	CAIGQRGSQPQHF
.	.	TRBV6-6	TRBJ1-2	TGTGCCAGCAGTACAGGACCCACAGGAACCTTC	CASSTGPTGTF
.	.	TRBV7-9	TRBJ1-4	TGTGCCAGCAGCTTAGGGGCAAATGAAAAACTGTTTTTT	CASSLGANEKLFF
.	.	TRBV7-9	TRBJ2-7	TGTTCCGTGCGCCCGGGGTCCTACGAGCAGTACTTC	CSVRPGSYEQYF
once	.	TRBV6-6	TRBJ1-1	TGTGCCAGCAGTTTAGGGAGGCAGGGAGCTTTCTTT	CASSLGRQGAFF
once	.	TRBV6-1	TRBJ2-5	TGTGCCAGCATAGAGCTACCAGAGACCCAGTACTTC	CASIELPETQYF
.	.	TRBV19	TRBJ2-2	TGTGCCAGTAGTCCCCGCAGGTGGAACACCGGGGAGCTGTTTTTT	CASSPRRWNTGELFF
.	.	TRBV2	TRBJ2-2	TGTGCCAGCAGGCAAACCGGGGGAAACACCGGGGAGCTGTTTTTT	CASRQTGGNTGELFF
.	.	TRBV9	TRBJ1-3	TGTGCCAGCAGCGAACAGGCCGGGGGAGTCGGAAACACCATATATTTT	CASSEQAGGVGNTIYF
.	.	TRBV27	TRBJ1-4	TGTGCCAGCAGTTTATCGAGGGCAACTAATGAAAAACTGTTTTTT	CASSLSRATNEKLFF
.	.	TRBV29-1	TRBJ1-2	TGCAGCGTTGAAGGACCTAAAACAGGGTACTATGGCTACACCTTC	CSVEGPKTGYYGYTF
.	TRBD2	TRBV4-1	TRBJ2-7	TGCGCCAGCAGCCAAGATCGTACTAGCGGCTACGAGCAGTACTTC	CASSQDRTSGYEQYF
few	.	TRBV6-1	TRBJ1-4	TGTGCCAGCAGTGGGGGGCAAGGGCCCAGAAAACTGTTTTTT	CASSGGQGPRKLFF
.	.	TRBV7-2	TRBJ1-6	TGTGCCAGCAGCTTATTACAGGGCACAAATTCACCCCTCCACTTT	CASSLLQGTNSPLHF
.	.	TRBV18	TRBJ2-7	TGTGCCAGCTCACCCGGCACAGCGGGTTCCTACGAGCAGTACTTC	CASSPGTAGSYEQYF
.	TRBD1	TRBV11-2	TRBJ2-5	TGTGCCAGCAGCTTTTCCGGACAGGACCAAGAGACCCAGTACTTC	CASSFSGQDQETQYF
.	.	TRBV6-1	TRBJ1-3	TGTGCCAGCAGGCCCCCGGGGGGAACTGGAAACACCATATATTTT	CASRPPGGTGNTIYF
.	.	TRBV7-2	TRBJ1-1	TGTGCCAGCAGCTTAGGCGGGGAAGTGACTGAAGCTTTCTTT	CASSLGGEVTEAFF
once	TRBD1	TRBV30	TRBJ2-1	TGTGCCTGGATGGGGGACAGGGAGAGCAATGAGCAGTTCTTC	CAWMGDRESNEQFF
.	TRBD1	TRBV11-3	TRBJ1-3	TGTGCCAGCAGCCCTGGACAGGGCCCTGGAAACACCATATATTTT	CASSPGQGPGNTIYF
.	TRBD1	TRBV6-5	TRBJ1-1	TGTGCCAGCAGTTACAGGGGGCCCATGAACACTGAAGCTTTCTTT	CASSYRGPMNTEAFF
few	.	TRBV4-2	TRBJ2-1	TGTGCCAGCAGCCAAAGCTTCACTGAGCAGTTCTTC	CASSQSFTEQFF
.	TRBD2	TRBV19	TRBJ2-3	TGTGCCAGTAGAGGACTAGCGGGGGGAACGCCCGAGACGCAGTATTTT	CASRGLAGGTPETQYF
.	TRBD1	TRBV25-1	TRBJ2-1	TGTGCCAGCAGTGAGCCCGGGACAGTCAACAATGAGCAGTTCTTC	CASSEPGTVNNEQFF
.	.	TRBV29-1	TRBJ2-2	TGCAGCGTCTCTTCTACGAACACCGGGGAGCTGTTTTTT	CSVSSTNTGELFF
.	TRBD1	TRBV6-1	TRBJ2-7	TGTGCCAGCAGTCCGGGACAGGGGCTCTACGAGCAGTACTTC	CASSPGQGLYEQYF
few	.	TRBV19	TRBJ1-5	TGTGCCAGTAGTGTCGGACAGACTCGCAATCAGCCCCAGCATTTT	CASSVGQTRNQPQHF
.	.	TRBV6-5	TRBJ2-1	TGTGCCAGCAGAGAACTAGGTTTCAATGAGCAGTTCTTC	CASRELGFNEQFF
.	TRBD1	TRBV6-1	TRBJ2-2	TGTGCCAGCAGTTCCGGGACAGGGTACGGGGAGCTGTTTTTT	CASSSGTGYGELFF
.	.	TRBV9	TRBJ1-1	TGTGCCAGCAGCGTAGGAGGTCGGAGGGAAGCTTTCTTT	CASSVGGRREAFF
.	TRBD2	TRBV7-6	TRBJ2-3	TGTGCCAGCAGCTTGGGGACTAGCGGGGGCCTTAGCACAGATACGCAGTATTTT	CASSLGTSGGLSTDTQYF
.	.	TRBV18	TRBJ1-1	TGTGCCAGCTCACCGCCTGACAGAAACACTGAAGCTTTCTTT	CASSPPDRNTEAFF
.	.	TRBV6-4	TRBJ1-6	TGTGCCAGCAGTGACTCCCCCGGGAATTCACCCCTCCACTTT	CASSDSPGNSPLHF
.	TRBD1	TRBV29-1	TRBJ1-1	TGCAGCGTTAGGACAGGAGCGAACACTGAAGCTTTCTTT	CSVRTGANTEAFF
.	.	TRBV5-5	TRBJ2-7	.	CASSWGQGAAYF
.	.	TRBV7-9	TRBJ2-1	TGTGCCAGCGGCCCCCCCTTTAACAATGAGCAGTTCTTC	CASGPPFNNEQFF
.	.	TRBV5-1	TRBJ2-7	TGCGCCAGCAGCTTGGGCCATAGGGTTGACAGTGACGAGCAGTACTTC	CASSLGHRVDSDEQYF
.	TRBD2	TRBV11-3	TRBJ2-1	TGTGCCAGCAGCCCTGGGGGGGACGCTGAGCAGTTCTTC	CASSPGGDAEQFF
.	.	TRBV5-5	TRBJ1-2	TGTGCCAGCAGCTTCCAGGAACCAACCTATGGCTACACCTTC	CASSFQEPTYGYTF
.	.	TRBV27	TRBJ2-1	TGTGCCAGCAGTTTAATCAACAATGAGCAGTTCTTC	CASSLINNEQFF
few	.	TRBV29-1	TRBJ1-2	TGCAGCGTTACTAAACAGGGAAAATATGGCTACACCTTC	CSVTKQGKYGYTF
.	.	TRBV29-1	TRBJ2-7	TGCAGCGGGAGGGGAGGAAGGGGAAGGAACGAGCAGTACTTC	CSGRGGRGRNEQYF
.	TRBD2	TRBV7-9	TRBJ2-7	TGTGCCAGCAGCACCAGGAGGGTAACAGGGAGCGGGAGTCGCGAGCAGTACTTC	CASSTRRVTGSGSREQYF
few	.	TRBV19	TRBJ1-6	TGTGCCAGTAGTATTTACAGGAATTCACCCCTCCACTTT	CASSIYRNSPLHF
.	.	TRBV5-4	TRBJ2-7	TGTGCCAGCAGTTCTCCCCTCTCCTACGAGCAGTACTTC	CASSSPLSYEQYF